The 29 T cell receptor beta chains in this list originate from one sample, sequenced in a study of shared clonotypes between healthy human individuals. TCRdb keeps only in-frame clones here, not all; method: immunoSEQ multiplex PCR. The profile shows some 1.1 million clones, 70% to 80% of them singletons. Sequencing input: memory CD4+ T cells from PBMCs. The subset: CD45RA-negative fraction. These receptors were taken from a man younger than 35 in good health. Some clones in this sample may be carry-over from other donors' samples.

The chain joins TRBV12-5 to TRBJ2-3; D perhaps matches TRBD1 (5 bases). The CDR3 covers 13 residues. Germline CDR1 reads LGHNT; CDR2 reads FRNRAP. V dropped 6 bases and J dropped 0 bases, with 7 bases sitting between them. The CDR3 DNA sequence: TGTGCTAGTGGCTCAGGGAGCACAGATACGCAGTATTTT. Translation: CASGSGSTDTQYF. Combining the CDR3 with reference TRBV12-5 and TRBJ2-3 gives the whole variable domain DARVTQTPRHKVTEMGQEVTMRCQPILGHNTVFWYRQTMMQGLELLAYFRNRAPLDDSGMPKDRFSAEMPDATLATLKIQPSEPRDSAVYFCASGSGSTDTQYFGPGTRLTVL.

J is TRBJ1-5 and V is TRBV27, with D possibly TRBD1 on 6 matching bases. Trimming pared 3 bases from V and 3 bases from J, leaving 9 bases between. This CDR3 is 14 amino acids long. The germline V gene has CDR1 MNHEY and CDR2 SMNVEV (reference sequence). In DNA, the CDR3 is TGTGCCAGCAGTTTGACAGGAGCCAATCAGCCCCAGCATTTT. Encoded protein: CASSLTGANQPQHF.

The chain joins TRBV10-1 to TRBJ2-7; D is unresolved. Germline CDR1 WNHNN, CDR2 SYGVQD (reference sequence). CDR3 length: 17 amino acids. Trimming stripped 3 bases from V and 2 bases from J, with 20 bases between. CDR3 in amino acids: CASSEAGRGSNPYEQYF. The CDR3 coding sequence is TGCGCCAGCAGTGAAGCCGGTCGAGGCTCAAACCCCTACGAGCAGTACTTC.

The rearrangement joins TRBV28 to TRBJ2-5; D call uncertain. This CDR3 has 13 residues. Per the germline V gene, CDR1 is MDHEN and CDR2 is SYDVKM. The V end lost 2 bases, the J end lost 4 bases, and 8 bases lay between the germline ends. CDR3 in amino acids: CASSLRVRETQYF. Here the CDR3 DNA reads TGTGCCAGCAGTTTAAGGGTCCGAGAGACCCAGTACTTC. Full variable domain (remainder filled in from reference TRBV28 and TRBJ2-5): DVKVTQSSRYLVKRTGEKVFLECVQDMDHENMFWYRQDPGLGLRLIYFSYDVKMKEKGDIPEGYSVSREKKERFSLILESASTNQTSMYLCASSLRVRETQYFGPGTRLLVL.

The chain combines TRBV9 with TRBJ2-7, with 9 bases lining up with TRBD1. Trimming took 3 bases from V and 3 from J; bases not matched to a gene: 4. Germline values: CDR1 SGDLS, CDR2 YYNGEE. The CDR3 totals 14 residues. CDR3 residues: CASSAGTGNYEQYF. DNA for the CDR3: TGTGCCAGCAGCGCCGGGACAGGGAACTACGAGCAGTACTTC.

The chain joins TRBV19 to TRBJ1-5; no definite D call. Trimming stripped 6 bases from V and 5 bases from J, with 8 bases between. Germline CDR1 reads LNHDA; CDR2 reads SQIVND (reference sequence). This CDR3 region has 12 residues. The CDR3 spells CASRAGYQPQHF. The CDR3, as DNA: TGTGCCAGTAGGGCAGGATATCAGCCCCAGCATTTT.

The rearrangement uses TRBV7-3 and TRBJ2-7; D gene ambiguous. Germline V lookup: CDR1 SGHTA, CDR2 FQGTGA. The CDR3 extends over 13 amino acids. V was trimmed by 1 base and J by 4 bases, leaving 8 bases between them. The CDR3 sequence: CASSLKGQYEQYF. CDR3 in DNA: TGTGCCAGCAGCTTAAAGGGCCAGTACGAGCAGTACTTC.

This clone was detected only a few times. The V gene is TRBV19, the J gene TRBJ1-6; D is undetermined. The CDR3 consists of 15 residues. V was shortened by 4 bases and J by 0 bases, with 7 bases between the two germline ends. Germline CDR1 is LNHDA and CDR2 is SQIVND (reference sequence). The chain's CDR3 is CASSSPSSYNSPLHF. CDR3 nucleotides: TGTGCCAGTAGTAGTCCGAGCTCCTATAATTCACCCCTCCACTTT.

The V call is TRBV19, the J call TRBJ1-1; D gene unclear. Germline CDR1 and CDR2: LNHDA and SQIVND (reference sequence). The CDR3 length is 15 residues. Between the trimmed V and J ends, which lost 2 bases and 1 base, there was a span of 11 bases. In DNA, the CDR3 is TGTGCCAGTAGTATACTTTGGGGTGGGAACACTGAAGCTTTCTTT. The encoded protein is CASSILWGGNTEAFF. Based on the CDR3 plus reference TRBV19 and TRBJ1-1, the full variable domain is DGGITQSPKYLFRKEGQNVTLSCEQNLNHDAMYWYRQDPGQGLRLIYYSQIVNDFQKGDIAEGYSVSREKKESFPLTVTSAQKNPTAFYLCASSILWGGNTEAFFGQGTRLTVV.

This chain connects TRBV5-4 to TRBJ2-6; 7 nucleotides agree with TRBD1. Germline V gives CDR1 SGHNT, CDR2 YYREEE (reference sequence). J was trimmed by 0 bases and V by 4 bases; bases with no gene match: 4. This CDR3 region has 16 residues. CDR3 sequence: CASSRQGTSGANVLTF. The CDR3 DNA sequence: TGTGCCAGCAGCCGACAGGGAACCTCTGGGGCCAACGTCCTGACTTTC.

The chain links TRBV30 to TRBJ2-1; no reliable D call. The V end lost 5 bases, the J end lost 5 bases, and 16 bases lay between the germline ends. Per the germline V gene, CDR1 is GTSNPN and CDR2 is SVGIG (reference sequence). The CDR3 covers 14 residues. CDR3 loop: CAWADLGLHNEQFF. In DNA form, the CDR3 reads TGTGCCTGGGCAGATTTGGGGTTACACAATGAGCAGTTCTTC.

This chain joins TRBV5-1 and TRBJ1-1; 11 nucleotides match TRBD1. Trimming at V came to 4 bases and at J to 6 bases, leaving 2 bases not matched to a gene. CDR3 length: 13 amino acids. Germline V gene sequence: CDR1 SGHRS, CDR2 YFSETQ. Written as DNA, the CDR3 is TGCGCCAGCAGCGGGACAGGGGGATCTGAAGCTTTCTTT. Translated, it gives CASSGTGGSEAFF.

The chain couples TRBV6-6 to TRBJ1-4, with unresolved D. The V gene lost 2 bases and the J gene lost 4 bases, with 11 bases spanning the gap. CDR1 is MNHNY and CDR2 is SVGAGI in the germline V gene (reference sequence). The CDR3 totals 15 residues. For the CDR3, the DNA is TGTGCCAGCAGTTACCCCCAAATGGGTAATGAAAAACTGTTTTTT. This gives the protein CASSYPQMGNEKLFF.

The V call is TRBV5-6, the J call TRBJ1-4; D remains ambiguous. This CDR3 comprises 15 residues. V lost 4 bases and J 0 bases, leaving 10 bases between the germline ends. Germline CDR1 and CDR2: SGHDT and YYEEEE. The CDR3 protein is CASSGNGATNEKLFF. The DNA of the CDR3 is TGTGCCAGCAGCGGAAACGGGGCAACTAATGAAAAACTGTTTTTT.

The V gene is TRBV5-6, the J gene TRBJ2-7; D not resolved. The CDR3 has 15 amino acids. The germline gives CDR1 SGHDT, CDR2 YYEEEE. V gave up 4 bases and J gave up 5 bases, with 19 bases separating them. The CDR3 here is CASSPPRSSGHEQYF. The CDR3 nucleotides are TGTGCCAGCAGCCCCCCCCGATCCAGTGGCCACGAGCAGTACTTC.

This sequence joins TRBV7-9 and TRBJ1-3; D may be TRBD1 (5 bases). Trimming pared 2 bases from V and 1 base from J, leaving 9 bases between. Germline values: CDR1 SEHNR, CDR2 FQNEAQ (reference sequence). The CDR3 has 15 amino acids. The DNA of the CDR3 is TGTGCCAGCAGCTTATCAAGGGGATCTGGAAACACCATATATTTT. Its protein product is CASSLSRGSGNTIYF.

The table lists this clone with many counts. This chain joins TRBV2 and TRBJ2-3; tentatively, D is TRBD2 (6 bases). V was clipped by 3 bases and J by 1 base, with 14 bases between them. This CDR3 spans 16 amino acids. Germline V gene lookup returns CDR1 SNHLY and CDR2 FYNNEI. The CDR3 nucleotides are TGTGCCAGCAGTGATCATCAGGCGGGACGCACAGATACGCAGTATTTT. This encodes CASSDHQAGRTDTQYF.

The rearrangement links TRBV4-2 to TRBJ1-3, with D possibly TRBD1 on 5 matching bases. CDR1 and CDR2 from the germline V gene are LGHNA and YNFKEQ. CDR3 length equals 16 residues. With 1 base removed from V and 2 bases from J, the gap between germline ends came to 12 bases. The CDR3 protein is CASSQGDFGTGNTIYF. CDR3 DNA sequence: TGTGCCAGCAGCCAAGGGGACTTCGGGACTGGAAACACCATATATTTT.

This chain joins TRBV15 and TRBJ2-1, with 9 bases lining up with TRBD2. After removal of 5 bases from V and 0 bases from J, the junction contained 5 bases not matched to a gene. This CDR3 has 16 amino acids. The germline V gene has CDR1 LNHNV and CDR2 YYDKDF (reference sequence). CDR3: CATSALAGVSYNEQFF. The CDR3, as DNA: TGTGCCACCAGCGCCTTAGCGGGAGTCTCCTACAATGAGCAGTTCTTC. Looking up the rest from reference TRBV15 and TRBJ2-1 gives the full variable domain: DAMVIQNPRYQVTQFGKPVTLSCSQTLNHNVMYWYQQKSSQAPKLLFHYYDKDFNNEADTPDNFQSRRPNTSFCFLDIRSPGLGDTAMYLCATSALAGVSYNEQFFGPGTRLTVL.

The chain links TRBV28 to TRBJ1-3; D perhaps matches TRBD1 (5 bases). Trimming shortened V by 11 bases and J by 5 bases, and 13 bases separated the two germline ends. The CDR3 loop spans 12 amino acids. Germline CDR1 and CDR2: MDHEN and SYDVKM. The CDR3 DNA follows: TGTGCCGCCAAGGGGTTGAGAAACACCATATATTTT. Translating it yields CAAKGLRNTIYF.

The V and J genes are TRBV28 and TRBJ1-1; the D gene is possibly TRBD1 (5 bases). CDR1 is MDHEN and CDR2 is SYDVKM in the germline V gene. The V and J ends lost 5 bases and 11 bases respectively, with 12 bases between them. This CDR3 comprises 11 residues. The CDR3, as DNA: TGTGCCAGCAGTCAGACCTGGGGGGCTTTCTTT. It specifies CASSQTWGAFF.

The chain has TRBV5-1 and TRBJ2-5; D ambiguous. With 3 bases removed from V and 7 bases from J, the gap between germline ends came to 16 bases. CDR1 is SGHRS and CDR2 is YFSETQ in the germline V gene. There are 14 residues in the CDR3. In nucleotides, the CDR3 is TGCGCCAGCAGCTCCGGAGACATAATCGGGACCCAGTACTTC. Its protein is CASSSGDIIGTQYF.

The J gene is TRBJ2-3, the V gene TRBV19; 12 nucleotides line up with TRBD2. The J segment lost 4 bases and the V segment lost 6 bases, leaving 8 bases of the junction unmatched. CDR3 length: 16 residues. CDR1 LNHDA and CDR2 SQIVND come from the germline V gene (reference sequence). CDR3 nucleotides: TGTGCCAGTAGATCGACTAGCGGGAGAGGGTCAGATACGCAGTATTTT. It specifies CASRSTSGRGSDTQYF.

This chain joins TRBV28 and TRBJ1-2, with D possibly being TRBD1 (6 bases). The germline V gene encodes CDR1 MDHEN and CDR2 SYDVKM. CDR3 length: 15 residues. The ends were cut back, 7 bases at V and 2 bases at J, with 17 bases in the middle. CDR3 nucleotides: TGTGCCAGCACCCTAGGCGGCAGGGGAAACTATGGCTACACCTTC. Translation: CASTLGGRGNYGYTF.

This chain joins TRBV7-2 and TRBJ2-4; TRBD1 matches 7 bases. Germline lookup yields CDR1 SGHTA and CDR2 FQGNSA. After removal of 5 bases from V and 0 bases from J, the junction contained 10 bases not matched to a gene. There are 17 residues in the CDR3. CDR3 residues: CASSPRGRLLAKNIQYF. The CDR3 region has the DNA TGTGCCAGCAGCCCAAGGGGGCGTCTCCTAGCCAAAAACATTCAGTACTTC.

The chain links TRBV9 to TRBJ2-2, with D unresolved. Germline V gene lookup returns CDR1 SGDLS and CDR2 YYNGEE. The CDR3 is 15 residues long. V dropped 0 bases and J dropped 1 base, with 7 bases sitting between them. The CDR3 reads CASSVGVKNTGELFF. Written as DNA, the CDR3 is TGTGCCAGCAGCGTAGGCGTGAAGAACACCGGGGAGCTGTTTTTT.

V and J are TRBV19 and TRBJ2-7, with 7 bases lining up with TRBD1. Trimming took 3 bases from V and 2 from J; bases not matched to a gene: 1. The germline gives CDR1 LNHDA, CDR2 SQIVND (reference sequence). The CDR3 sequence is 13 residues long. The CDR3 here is CASSIGQAYEQYF. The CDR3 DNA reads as TGTGCCAGTAGTATCGGACAGGCCTACGAGCAGTACTTC.

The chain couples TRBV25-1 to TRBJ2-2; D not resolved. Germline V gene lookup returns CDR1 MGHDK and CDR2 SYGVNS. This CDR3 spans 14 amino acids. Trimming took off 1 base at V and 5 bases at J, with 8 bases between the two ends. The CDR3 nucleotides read TGTGCCAGCAGTGAATCCTTAGGGACCGGGGAGCTGTTTTTT. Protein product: CASSESLGTGELFF. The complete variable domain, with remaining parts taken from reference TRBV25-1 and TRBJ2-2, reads EADIYQTPRYLVIGTGKKITLECSQTMGHDKMYWYQQDPGMELHLIHYSYGVNSTEKGDLSSESTVSRIRTEHFPLTLESARPSHTSQYLCASSESLGTGELFFGEGSRLTVL.

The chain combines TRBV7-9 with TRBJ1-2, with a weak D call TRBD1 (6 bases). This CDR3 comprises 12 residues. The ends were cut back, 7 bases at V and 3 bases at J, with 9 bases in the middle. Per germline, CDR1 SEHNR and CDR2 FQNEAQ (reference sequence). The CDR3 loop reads CASTPGDYGYTF. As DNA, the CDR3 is TGTGCCAGCACCCCAGGGGACTATGGCTACACCTTC.